These T cell receptor beta chains were read from a single sample in a study of STAT5B mutations in CD4+ large granular lymphocyte leukemia. Assay used: immunoSEQ multiplex PCR; TCRdb lists only in-frame clones, some missing. The data show 45,000 to 55,000 clones, with roughly 72% seen just once and roughly 1.4% held by the top ten. Sequenced material: CD4+ T cells from blood buffy coats. Receptor source: a human donor in good health. CDR3s include the opening cysteine and the closing phenylalanine or tryptophan. Each record gives: J gene, D gene, V gene, clone size, CDR3 protein, CDR3 DNA. A D gene is named only where the DNA matches it firmly. Rows give clone size only sometimes, using once, few, many, or a class for an expanded clone.

TRBJ2-3 TRBD2 TRBV9 . CASSVGPAGGTDTQYF TGTGCCAGCAGCGTAGGGCCAGCGGGGGGCACAGATACGCAGTATTTT
TRBJ2-3 . TRBV5-1 few CASRFRDLTDTQYF TGCGCCAGCAGATTCCGGGACCTCACAGATACGCAGTATTTT
TRBJ1-6 . TRBV7-9 . CASSLDDRWNSPLHF TGTGCCAGCAGCTTAGACGACCGATGGAATTCACCCCTCCACTTT
TRBJ2-7 TRBD1 TRBV5-1 few CASTSTGESQYF TGCGCCAGCACTTCGACAGGGGAGTCGCAGTACTTC
TRBJ2-5 TRBD1 TRBV5-1 . CASSPTGQGGETQYF TGCGCCAGCAGCCCTACCGGACAGGGTGGTGAGACCCAGTACTTC
TRBJ1-1 . TRBV5-8 . CASSFRGLNTEAFF TGTGCCAGCAGCTTTCGAGGACTGAACACTGAAGCTTTCTTT
TRBJ2-2 TRBD2 TRBV5-1 . CASREPGLAGAGELFF TGCGCCAGCAGAGAGCCGGGACTAGCGGGGGCCGGGGAGCTGTTTTTT
TRBJ2-5 . TRBV7-6 . CASSLTDTETQYF TGTGCCAGCAGCTTAACGGATACGGAGACCCAGTACTTC
TRBJ1-3 TRBD1 TRBV10-3 once CAISESGGLSGNTIYF TGTGCCATCAGTGAGTCAGGGGGCCTCAGTGGAAACACCATATATTTT
TRBJ1-5 . TRBV19 . CASRSGQSNQPQHF TGTGCCAGTAGGAGTGGACAGAGCAATCAGCCCCAGCATTTT
TRBJ1-4 . TRBV29-1 . CSVAEWDPNEKLFF TGCAGCGTTGCCGAATGGGACCCGAATGAAAAACTGTTTTTT
TRBJ1-1 TRBD1 TRBV7-2 . CASSPEGAGEAFF TGTGCCAGCAGCCCCGAGGGGGCGGGCGAAGCTTTCTTT
TRBJ2-1 . TRBV9 . CASSVRGDEQFF TGTGCCAGCAGCGTCCGAGGAGATGAGCAGTTCTTC
TRBJ2-7 . TRBV14 . CASSQGQGGSYEQYF TGTGCCAGCAGCCAAGGTCAAGGGGGTTCCTACGAGCAGTACTTC
TRBJ2-3 . TRBV19 . CASSTGLLDTQYF TGTGCCAGTAGTACGGGACTGTTGGATACGCAGTATTTT
TRBJ2-5 . TRBV5-1 once CASSTLTVQETQYF TGCGCCAGCAGCACCCTGACAGTCCAAGAGACCCAGTACTTC
TRBJ1-5 . TRBV21-1 few CASSKERRRAHSNQPQHF TGTGCCAGCAGCAAGGAGAGAAGGCGGGCCCATAGCAATCAGCCCCAGCATTTT
TRBJ1-2 . TRBV15 . CATSRPGIREDLGYTF TGTGCCACCAGCAGACCCGGAATTAGGGAGGATTTGGGCTACACCTTC
TRBJ1-4 . TRBV28 . CASSSGTDYEKLFF TGTGCCAGCAGTTCCGGGACTGATTATGAAAAACTGTTTTTT
TRBJ2-3 . TRBV5-1 . CASSGDTDTQYF TGCGCCAGCAGCGGGGACACAGATACGCAGTATTTT
TRBJ1-3 . TRBV18 . CASSPIRSSGNTIYF TGTGCCAGCTCACCAATCCGAAGCTCTGGAAACACCATATATTTT
TRBJ1-4 . TRBV5-8 . CASSLGSLSSTNEKLFF TGTGCCAGCAGCTTGGGTAGCCTATCCTCAACTAATGAAAAACTGTTTTTT
TRBJ1-1 TRBD1 TRBV5-1 . CASRPFQGAVTEAFF TGCGCCAGCAGACCATTCCAGGGGGCGGTAACTGAAGCTTTCTTT
TRBJ2-2 . TRBV7-2 . CASSLVQPGELFF TGTGCCAGCAGCTTAGTCCAGCCCGGGGAGCTGTTTTTT
TRBJ1-1 . TRBV9 . CASSTSRGTDTEAFF TGTGCCAGCAGCACCTCCCGCGGGACCGACACTGAAGCTTTCTTT
TRBJ2-1 . TRBV29-1 . CSVQGRSGNEQFF TGCAGCGTCCAAGGGCGGTCGGGAAATGAGCAGTTCTTC
TRBJ2-7 . TRBV2 . CASSSGLGSSYEQYF TGTGCCAGCAGTTCGGGGCTGGGGTCCTCCTACGAGCAGTACTTC
TRBJ1-2 . TRBV6-1 . CASSETANYGYTF TGTGCCAGCAGTGAGACAGCTAACTATGGCTACACCTTC